This T cell receptor (beta chain) was profiled in a study of cytomegalovirus exposure and HLA in healthy donors. Between the trimmed V and J ends, which lost 4 bases and 5 bases, there was a span of 13 bases. Germline CDR1 SGHDT, CDR2 YYEEEE. CDR3 size: 13 residues. The protocol was immunoSEQ multiplex PCR, while the TCRdb copy is restricted to in-frame clones and leaves out a portion. The sample lists about 150,000 clones, about 88% occurring once. Sample: PBMCs. The chain joins TRBV5-6 to TRBJ2-7, with D possibly being TRBD2 (5 bases). This clonotype was sampled from a man between 18 and 35 years old in good health and CMV-seropositive. The CDR3 region is CASSPDGVHEQYF. The CDR3 DNA reads TGTGCCAGCAGCCCCGACGGGGTCCACGAGCAGTACTTC.